These T cell receptor beta chains were read from a single sample in a study of cytomegalovirus exposure and HLA in healthy donors. Assay used: immunoSEQ multiplex PCR; TCRdb lists only in-frame clones, some missing. The repertoire holds some 80,000 clones, approximately 60% seen once, with about 4.7% in the top ten. What was sequenced was PBMCs. The receptors were gathered from a male donor in good health and CMV-seropositive. The CDR3 runs from the conserved cysteine through the conserved F or W. Fields, in order: J gene, clone size, D gene, V gene, CDR3 DNA, CDR3 protein. The D gene is left open where the match is weak. The size field is filled for only some rows; it gives once, few, many or a size class.

TRBJ2-2,.,TRBD1,TRBV6-1,TGTGCCAGCACCCGGGACAGGGCGATGGGCGGGGAGCTGTTTTTT,CASTRDRAMGGELFF
TRBJ1-2,.,TRBD1,TRBV5-8,TGTGCCAGCAGCCCCGACAGGGACCGCGGCTACACCTTC,CASSPDRDRGYTF
TRBJ2-3,.,TRBD2,TRBV19,TGTGCCAGTAGTATCGGACTAGGAGATACGCAGTATTTT,CASSIGLGDTQYF
TRBJ2-2,few,.,TRBV4-1,TGCGCCAGCAGCCAAGAAGGGGGTGCGGCCGGGGAGCTGTTTTTT,CASSQEGGAAGELFF
TRBJ2-2,.,TRBD2,TRBV18,TGTGCCAGCTCACCTTACAGCGGGGACGTCGGGGAGCTGTTTTTT,CASSPYSGDVGELFF
TRBJ1-6,.,TRBD1,TRBV5-5,TGTGCCAGCAGCTTGGAAGACAGGGCTTATTCACCCCTCCACTTT,CASSLEDRAYSPLHF
TRBJ2-2,.,.,TRBV19,TGTGCCAGTAGTAGGTCGAGGGCCCCGAACACCGGGGAGCTGTTTTTT,CASSRSRAPNTGELFF
TRBJ2-1,few,.,TRBV5-1,TGCGCCAGCAGCTTGCGAGGAGGGAACAATGAGCAGTTCTTC,CASSLRGGNNEQFF
TRBJ2-7,.,TRBD1,TRBV19,TGTGCCAGTAGCAGAGGGGGGACAGGCTCCTACGAGCAGTACTTC,CASSRGGTGSYEQYF
TRBJ1-2,few,.,TRBV13,TGTGCCAGCAGCTTGGAGGGAACCCATGGCTACACCTTC,CASSLEGTHGYTF
TRBJ1-1,few,.,TRBV30,TGTGCCTGGGAGGTGGGGGGTGACACTGAAGCTTTCTTT,CAWEVGGDTEAFF
TRBJ2-5,.,.,TRBV5-5,TGTGCCAGCAGCTTGGCCCCCTCGGAGACCCAGTACTTC,CASSLAPSETQYF
TRBJ1-5,once,TRBD1,TRBV28,TGTGCCAGCAGTTTATTGGGGACAGCAAATCAGCCCCAGCATTTT,CASSLLGTANQPQHF
TRBJ2-2,.,.,TRBV10-3,TGTGCCATCAGTGATCTAAACACCGGGGAGCTGTTTTTT,CAISDLNTGELFF
TRBJ2-5,.,TRBD2,TRBV7-9,TGTGCCAGTCTCGGGGGGGAGACCCAGTACTTC,CASLGGETQYF
TRBJ1-2,.,.,TRBV28,TGTGCCAGCAGTTTACCAGGGGATAGCCATGGCTACACCTTC,CASSLPGDSHGYTF